The 22 T cell receptor beta chains presented below share a single source sample, sequenced in a study of cytomegalovirus exposure and HLA in healthy donors. In the PCR, 60 Vbeta and 13 Jbeta primers were used. TCRdb's table, derived via immunoSEQ multiplex PCR, lists solely in-frame clones and lacks some. Seen here are under 150,000 clones, approximately 73% observed once, and the top ten hold over 1%. The sample consisted of PBMCs. The receptors shown here come from a woman between 40 and 55 years old in good health and CMV-seronegative.

This clone was picked up one time. The chain carries TRBV5-6 and TRBJ2-2; D not certain. V lost 4 bases and J lost 7, with 11 bases in between. CDR3 size: 13 residues. The germline gives CDR1 SGHDT, CDR2 YYEEEE. DNA of the CDR3: TGTGCCAGCAGCAGCACCCGTGGCGGGGAGCTGTTTTTT. This gives the protein CASSSTRGGELFF.

The CDR3 nucleotides read TGTGCCAGCAGCTACCAGGACAGGGGCATCCCTGAAGCTTTCTTT. This gives the protein CASSYQDRGIPEAFF. The chain links TRBV7-9 to TRBJ1-1, with 9 bases identical to TRBD1. V trimming: 4 bases; J trimming: 6 bases; junction bases outside the gene matches: 9. The CDR3 runs to 15 residues. Looked up from germline, CDR1 is SEHNR and CDR2 is FQNEAQ (reference sequence).

V gene TRBV27 combines with J gene TRBJ1-1; D call uncertain. The CDR3 extends over 16 amino acids. V lost 3 bases to trimming and J lost 2 bases, with 16 bases between them. Germline loops: CDR1 MNHEY, CDR2 SMNVEV (reference sequence). This CDR3 reads CASSFSFETHNTEAFF. The CDR3 nucleotides read TGTGCCAGCAGTTTCAGTTTTGAAACACACAACACTGAAGCTTTCTTT.

The chain joins TRBV19 to TRBJ1-5; 8 bases fit TRBD1. The J segment lost 5 bases and the V segment lost 4 bases, leaving 4 bases of the junction unmatched. Germline lookup yields CDR1 LNHDA and CDR2 SQIVND (reference sequence). This CDR3 region has 14 residues. The CDR3 reads CASSTGQGYQPQHF. In DNA, the CDR3 is TGTGCCAGTAGTACCGGACAGGGCTATCAGCCCCAGCATTTT.

This chain connects TRBV19 to TRBJ2-4; weak D call: TRBD2 (7 bases). V was cut by 11 bases and J by 2 bases, with 13 bases left in between. The CDR3 loop spans 13 amino acids. Germline V gene lookup returns CDR1 LNHDA and CDR2 SQIVND (reference sequence). The CDR3 bases are TGTGCCTGCCGGGGGGCCTCCAAAAACATTCAGTACTTC. Its protein is CACRGASKNIQYF.

This chain uses TRBV19 with TRBJ2-5; perhaps TRBD1 as D (6 bases). The CDR3 is 15 amino acids. Trimming took off 6 bases at V and 5 bases at J, with 19 bases between the two ends. The germline V gene encodes CDR1 LNHDA and CDR2 SQIVND (reference sequence). The CDR3 region has the DNA TGTGCCAGTAGCCGGGCAGGGGTATCAGGGGAGACCCAGTACTTC. The encoded protein is CASSRAGVSGETQYF. The full variable domain, completed using reference TRBV19 and TRBJ2-5, is DGGITQSPKYLFRKEGQNVTLSCEQNLNHDAMYWYRQDPGQGLRLIYYSQIVNDFQKGDIAEGYSVSREKKESFPLTVTSAQKNPTAFYLCASSRAGVSGETQYFGPGTRLLVL.

The CDR3 loop is CASSLLSAEDTQYF. Written as DNA, the CDR3 is TGCGCCAGCAGCTTGTTGAGCGCCGAAGATACGCAGTATTTT. The chain has TRBV5-1 and TRBJ2-3, with no clear D. This CDR3 has 14 amino acids. Germline V gene lookup returns CDR1 SGHRS and CDR2 YFSETQ. V lost 1 base and J 5 bases, leaving 11 bases between the germline ends. Looking up the rest from reference TRBV5-1 and TRBJ2-3 gives the full variable domain: KAGVTQTPRYLIKTRGQQVTLSCSPISGHRSVSWYQQTPGQGLQFLFEYFSETQRNKGNFPGRFSGRQFSNSRSEMNVSTLELGDSALYLCASSLLSAEDTQYFGPGTRLTVL.

This chain connects TRBV2 to TRBJ1-5; D uncertain. The CDR3 spans 13 residues. Trimming removed 1 base at V and 6 bases at J, with 7 bases between. Germline loops: CDR1 SNHLY, CDR2 FYNNEI. DNA for the CDR3: TGTGCCAGCAGTGAAGGGAGAGGTCAGCCCCAGCATTTT. Protein: CASSEGRGQPQHF.

This clone was counted only a few times. The rearrangement uses TRBV19 and TRBJ1-1, with a tentative D call TRBD1 (5 bases). Germline CDR1 LNHDA, CDR2 SQIVND (reference sequence). V lost 2 bases, J lost 8 bases, and 15 bases lay in between. The CDR3 spans 14 residues. For the CDR3, the DNA is TGTGCCAGTAGTATAAGGTCCGACAGTACAGAAGCTTTCTTT. Its translation is CASSIRSDSTEAFF.

This clone was found a few times. The chain has TRBV10-3 and TRBJ2-1; perhaps TRBD2 as D (5 bases). V gave up 3 bases and J gave up 1 base, with 10 bases separating them. Germline V gene data show CDR1 as ENHRY and CDR2 as SYGVKD. The CDR3 has 15 residues. This CDR3 reads CAISDEGGSYNEQFF. The CDR3 coding sequence is TGTGCCATCAGTGATGAGGGTGGATCCTACAATGAGCAGTTCTTC.

The chain uses TRBV5-4 and TRBJ1-4; D uncertain. This CDR3 is 16 amino acids long. Trimming took 4 bases from V and 6 from J, leaving 19 bases between them. Per germline, CDR1 SGHNT and CDR2 YYREEE (reference sequence). CDR3 nucleotide sequence: TGTGCCAGCAGCCCGGACTCGGGTTCGAGATATGAAAAACTGTTTTTT. Translating it yields CASSPDSGSRYEKLFF.

CDR3 coding DNA: TGTGCCAGCAGCGGAGTTCCGAACACTGAAGCTTTCTTT. It translates to CASSGVPNTEAFF. V and J are TRBV5-4 and TRBJ1-1, with unresolved D. V gave up 4 bases and J gave up 1 base, with 8 bases separating them. This CDR3 has 13 residues. Germline V CDR1 and CDR2: SGHNT, YYREEE (reference sequence).

This clone turned up a few times. The chain links TRBV19 to TRBJ1-5; D ambiguous. The germline gives CDR1 LNHDA, CDR2 SQIVND (reference sequence). Trimming removed 1 base from V and 0 bases from J, with 7 bases in between. The CDR3 is 15 amino acids. The chain's CDR3 is CASSIATHSNQPQHF. The CDR3 DNA is TGTGCCAGTAGTATAGCGACACATAGCAATCAGCCCCAGCATTTT. Full variable domain (missing parts from reference TRBV19 and TRBJ1-5): DGGITQSPKYLFRKEGQNVTLSCEQNLNHDAMYWYRQDPGQGLRLIYYSQIVNDFQKGDIAEGYSVSREKKESFPLTVTSAQKNPTAFYLCASSIATHSNQPQHFGDGTRLSIL.

The rearrangement links TRBV6-1 to TRBJ1-6; the D is unclear. The V end was cut by 5 bases, the J end by 7 bases, with 6 bases between. The CDR3 consists of 12 residues. The germline V gene has CDR1 MNHNS and CDR2 SASEGT. CDR3 nucleotide sequence: TGTGCCAGCAGTAACAGAAATTCACCCCTCCACTTT. It translates to CASSNRNSPLHF.

V usage is TRBV29-1 and J usage is TRBJ1-5; possibly TRBD1 for D (6 bases). V was pared by 4 bases and J by 0 bases, with 7 bases between. The CDR3 totals 13 residues. Germline assignment: CDR1 SQVTM and CDR2 ANQGSEA. Here the CDR3 DNA reads TGCAGCGTTGGACAGGCTAGCAATCAGCCCCAGCATTTT. The encoded protein is CSVGQASNQPQHF.

V gene TRBV9 combines with J gene TRBJ1-1; weak D call: TRBD1 (6 bases). The CDR3 is 17 amino acids. The germline CDR1 and CDR2 sequences are SGDLS and YYNGEE. V lost 0 bases and J 5 bases, leaving 20 bases between the germline ends. The CDR3 is CASSVASVQGPSTEAFF. Here the CDR3 DNA reads TGTGCCAGCAGCGTAGCTTCGGTGCAGGGGCCGAGTACTGAAGCTTTCTTT.

The rearrangement links TRBV7-6 to TRBJ1-6; TRBD1 aligns across 7 bases. CDR1 and CDR2 from the germline V gene are SGHVS and FNYEAQ. With V trimmed by 2 bases and J by 10 bases, 23 bases remained unmatched. There are 20 residues in the CDR3. For the CDR3, the DNA is TGTGCCAGCAGCTTATTCGAGGCGGGGACATCGCTTTCCAGGGGGTCACCCCTCCACTTT. This gives the protein CASSLFEAGTSLSRGSPLHF.

The rearrangement links TRBV6-1 to TRBJ2-7, with D hard to call. Deletions cut 6 bases from V and 3 bases from J, with 6 bases between. This CDR3 comprises 11 residues. Germline-derived CDR1 and CDR2 are MNHNS and SASEGT. CDR3 amino acids: CASSDYYEQYV. The CDR3 DNA is TGTGCCAGCAGCGATTACTACGAGCAGTACGTC.

The V call is TRBV7-2, the J call TRBJ1-2, with D perhaps matching TRBD1 (5 bases). Trimming cost V 0 bases and J 2 bases, with 7 bases left between them. This CDR3 is 14 amino acids long. Germline V lookup: CDR1 SGHTA, CDR2 FQGNSA. The CDR3 sequence is CASSLARGNYGYTF. CDR3 DNA sequence: TGTGCCAGCAGCTTAGCTCGGGGGAACTATGGCTACACCTTC.

This clone was seen a handful of times. The chain uses TRBV6-1 and TRBJ1-2; no reliable D call. The V end was cut by 3 bases, the J end by 5 bases, with 13 bases between. In germline, CDR1 is MNHNS, CDR2 SASEGT. This CDR3 has 14 residues. The CDR3 loop reads CASSEYEAKYGYTF. CDR3 nucleotide sequence: TGTGCCAGCAGTGAGTACGAGGCGAAGTATGGCTACACCTTC.

The V gene is TRBV6-1, the J gene TRBJ2-3; 7 bases fit TRBD1. The J segment lost 6 bases and the V segment lost 2 bases, leaving 8 bases of the junction unmatched. Germline V lookup: CDR1 MNHNS, CDR2 SASEGT. The CDR3 covers 15 residues. The CDR3 spells CASSELTGEGDTQYF. CDR3 sequence (DNA): TGTGCCAGCAGTGAACTAACAGGGGAAGGTGATACGCAGTATTTT.

V is TRBV5-6 and J is TRBJ2-3, with D perhaps TRBD2 (6 bases). V lost 4 bases and J 2 bases, leaving 20 bases between the germline ends. The CDR3 spans 17 residues. Germline V gene lookup returns CDR1 SGHDT and CDR2 YYEEEE. DNA of the CDR3: TGTGCCAGCAGCCCTGGAGCGCGGGGACTGAACACAGATACGCAGTATTTT. It is translated as CASSPGARGLNTDTQYF.